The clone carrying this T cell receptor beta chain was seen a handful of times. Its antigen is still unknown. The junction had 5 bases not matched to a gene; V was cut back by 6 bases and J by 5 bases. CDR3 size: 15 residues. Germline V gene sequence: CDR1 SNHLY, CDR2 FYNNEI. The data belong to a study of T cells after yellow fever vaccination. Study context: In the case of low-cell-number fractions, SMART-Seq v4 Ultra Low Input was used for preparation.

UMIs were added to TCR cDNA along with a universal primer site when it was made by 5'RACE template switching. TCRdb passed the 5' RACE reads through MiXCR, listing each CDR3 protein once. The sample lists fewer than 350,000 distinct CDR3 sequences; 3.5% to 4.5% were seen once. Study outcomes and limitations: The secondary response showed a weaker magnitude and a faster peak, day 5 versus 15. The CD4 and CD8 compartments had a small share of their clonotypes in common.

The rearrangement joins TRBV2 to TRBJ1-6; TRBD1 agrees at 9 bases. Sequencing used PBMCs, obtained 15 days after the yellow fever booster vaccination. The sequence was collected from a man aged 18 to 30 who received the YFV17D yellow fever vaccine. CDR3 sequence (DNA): TGTGCCAGCAGGGAGACAGGGGGGAATAATTCACCCCTCCACTTT. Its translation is CASRETGGNNSPLHF.